These 32 T cell receptor beta chains share one sample of origin, sequenced in a study of T cell responses to AZD1222 COVID-19 vaccine. Assay: immunoSEQ multiplex PCR; the TCRdb copy retains only in-frame clones and omits some. The data contain around 140,000 clones, nearly 95% of them singletons. Sequenced material: peripheral blood, taken 28 days after the second AZD1222 dose. These receptors all come from an adult who received the AZD1222 COVID-19 vaccine.

The chain couples TRBV7-9 to TRBJ2-1; D is ambiguous. The germline CDR1 and CDR2 sequences are SEHNR and FQNEAQ (reference sequence). The germline V and J ends were trimmed by 3 bases and 4 bases, with 10 bases remaining between them. The CDR3 totals 14 residues. The CDR3 sequence is CASSLMPEYNEQFF. CDR3 in DNA: TGTGCCAGCAGCTTGATGCCCGAGTACAATGAGCAGTTCTTC.

This clone was recorded only once. Written as DNA, the CDR3 is TGTGCCACCAGTGATTTCCGCAACACCGGGGAGCTGTTTTTT. Translated, it gives CATSDFRNTGELFF. This chain links TRBV24-1 with TRBJ2-2; D call uncertain. The germline gives CDR1 KGHDR, CDR2 SFDVKD. The CDR3 has 14 residues. Trimming pared 1 base from V and 2 bases from J, leaving 4 bases between.

The rearrangement joins TRBV10-3 to TRBJ2-5; D might be TRBD1 (6 bases). Trimming took 6 bases from V and 5 from J, leaving 16 bases between them. Germline CDR1 ENHRY, CDR2 SYGVKD. The CDR3 length is 14 residues. The CDR3 region is CAISAHQGRETQYF. The CDR3 DNA follows: TGTGCCATCAGCGCCCATCAGGGGCGGGAGACCCAGTACTTC.

The rearrangement joins TRBV28 to TRBJ1-2, with 7 positions matching TRBD1. Trimming removed 4 bases from V and 4 bases from J; junction bases left unmatched: 3. CDR1 MDHEN and CDR2 SYDVKM come from the germline V gene. The CDR3 extends over 13 amino acids. The CDR3 DNA is TGTGCCAGCAGTTCCACAGGGGTCTATGGCTACACCTTC. Its translation is CASSSTGVYGYTF.

The chain employs TRBV7-2 and TRBJ1-1; D is ambiguous. V lost 5 bases to trimming and J lost 2 bases, with 15 bases between them. This CDR3 comprises 15 residues. Germline V gene lookup returns CDR1 SGHTA and CDR2 FQGNSA. CDR3 nucleotide sequence: TGTGCCAGCAGCCTTGGACCCGGCGGTAACACTGAAGCTTTCTTT. Translated: CASSLGPGGNTEAFF.

The V and J genes are TRBV15 and TRBJ2-1; a possible D gene is TRBD2 (6 bases). Germline V lookup: CDR1 LNHNV, CDR2 YYDKDF (reference sequence). V was shortened by 3 bases and J by 8 bases, with 23 bases between the two germline ends. This CDR3 is 17 amino acids long. The CDR3 loop is CATSRGLSGLGRDEQFF. Written as DNA, the CDR3 is TGTGCCACCAGCAGGGGACTTTCGGGACTCGGCCGCGATGAGCAGTTCTTC.

This chain connects TRBV28 to TRBJ1-2; weak D call: TRBD1 (6 bases). CDR3 length equals 13 residues. Germline V gene sequence: CDR1 MDHEN, CDR2 SYDVKM. Between the trimmed V and J ends, which lost 11 bases and 4 bases, there was a span of 17 bases. The CDR3 nucleotides read TGTGCCGCACATCGTGGACAGTCCTATGGCTACACCTTC. Translating gives CAAHRGQSYGYTF.

V gene TRBV6-2 or TRBV6-3 combines with J gene TRBJ1-2, with D uncertain. This CDR3 contains 18 residues. The V gene lost 2 bases and the J gene lost 5 bases, with 24 bases spanning the gap. Germline CDR1 reads MNHEY; CDR2 reads SVGEGT. The CDR3: CASSYVSPWTNSSYGYTF. The CDR3 bases are TGTGCCAGCAGTTACGTGTCCCCTTGGACGAACAGTTCATATGGCTACACCTTC.

This clone was seen a few times. J is TRBJ2-7 and V is TRBV20-1; D gene ambiguous. The CDR3 has 11 residues. The V gene's germline CDR1 is DFQATT and CDR2 SNEGSKA (reference sequence). V lost 2 bases to trimming and J lost 3 bases, with 5 bases between them. CDR3 in DNA: TGCAGTGCTAGAAGTAGCTACGAGCAGTACTTC. Translation: CSARSSYEQYF.

The chain is built from TRBV2 and TRBJ1-2, with TRBD1 identical over 7 bases. V shed 8 bases and J 4 bases; nucleotides not matched to a gene: 7. From germline, CDR1 is SNHLY and CDR2 FYNNEI. The CDR3 has 13 residues. This CDR3 is CASGGQPIYGYTF. The CDR3 nucleotides are TGTGCCAGCGGGGGACAGCCAATCTATGGCTACACCTTC.

The CDR3 protein is CASSQPPDNEKLFF. Written as DNA, the CDR3 is TGTGCCAGCAGCCAGCCTCCTGATAATGAAAAACTGTTTTTT. The rearrangement joins TRBV4-2 to TRBJ1-4; D uncertain. The V end was cut by 3 bases, the J end by 4 bases, with 9 bases between. The CDR3 runs to 14 residues. CDR1 and CDR2 from the germline V gene are LGHNA and YNFKEQ.

The V call is TRBV4-1, the J call TRBJ2-2; unclear D gene. V lost 3 bases and J 4 bases, leaving 15 bases between the germline ends. This CDR3 has 16 amino acids. CDR1 is MGHRA and CDR2 is YSYEKL in the germline V gene. CDR3 amino acids: CASSHMMGSGTGELFF. The CDR3 nucleotides read TGCGCCAGCAGCCATATGATGGGATCGGGCACCGGGGAGCTGTTTTTT.

In its sample, this clone was seen once. CDR3 sequence: CASSPSQGDQPQHF. CDR3 DNA sequence: TGTGCCAGCTCACCCTCACAGGGGGACCAGCCCCAGCATTTT. The V and J genes are TRBV18 and TRBJ1-5; 8 bases are shared with TRBD1. CDR1 is KGHSH and CDR2 is LQKENI in the germline V gene. This CDR3 region has 14 residues. V dropped 3 bases and J dropped 7; count of bases not matched to a gene: 5.

This clone was recorded only once. A read error may produce the germline difference seen at one junction end. V gene TRBV7-7 combines with J gene TRBJ2-2; no clear D. Germline V gene sequence: CDR1 SSHAT, CDR2 FNYEAQ (reference sequence). This CDR3 has 12 amino acids. CDR3 nucleotide sequence: TGTGCTAGCAGCCCTTTCCCCGGGGAGCTGTTTTTT. This encodes CASSPFPGELFF.

The chain employs TRBV5-8 and TRBJ1-4, with 8 nucleotides matching TRBD1. Trimming cost V 5 bases and J 8 bases; bases outside gene matches: 5. Per germline, CDR1 SGHTS and CDR2 YDEGEE. The CDR3 has 13 residues. This CDR3 reads CASRPTGGEKLFF. Written as DNA, the CDR3 is TGTGCCAGCAGGCCAACAGGGGGGGAAAAACTGTTTTTT.

The J gene is TRBJ1-4, the V gene TRBV5-8; TRBD1 is a possible D gene (6 bases). Germline V gives CDR1 SGHTS, CDR2 YDEGEE. Trimming removed 3 bases at V and 1 base at J, with 13 bases between. This CDR3 is built from 16 residues. In DNA form, the CDR3 reads TGTGCCAGCAGCTCCAAAGGCAGGGGAACTAATGAAAAACTGTTTTTT. Translated, it gives CASSSKGRGTNEKLFF.

The chain joins TRBV19 to TRBJ2-5, with 8 bases lining up with TRBD1. V was pared by 5 bases and J by 4 bases, with 12 bases of the junction left unmatched. Germline-derived CDR1 and CDR2 are LNHDA and SQIVND (reference sequence). The CDR3 is 16 amino acids. The CDR3 loop reads CASSPQQGVGSETQYF. For the CDR3, the DNA is TGTGCCAGTAGTCCCCAACAGGGGGTTGGATCAGAGACCCAGTACTTC.

The rearrangement uses TRBV4-3 and TRBJ2-5; 14 nucleotides agree with TRBD2. Germline V gene sequence: CDR1 LGHNA, CDR2 YSLEER. V lost 1 base to trimming and J lost 5 bases; unmatched junction nucleotides: 12. The length of the CDR3 is 19 residues. CDR3 in DNA: TGCGCCAGCAGCCAAGTCCTGACTAGCGGGAGGGCCGGTATGGAGACCCAGTACTTC. Protein sequence: CASSQVLTSGRAGMETQYF.

The rearrangement uses TRBV7-8 and TRBJ1-2; D gene unclear. Germline loops: CDR1 SGHVS, CDR2 FQNEAQ. V lost 5 bases, J lost 2 bases, and 15 bases lay in between. The length of the CDR3 is 15 residues. The chain's CDR3 is CASSPEIGGNYGYTF. For the CDR3, the DNA is TGTGCCAGCAGCCCAGAGATCGGTGGGAACTATGGCTACACCTTC.

V is TRBV7-3 and J is TRBJ1-5, with a tentative D call TRBD1 (6 bases). The CDR3 totals 18 residues. Germline V gives CDR1 SGHTA, CDR2 FQGTGA. The ends were cut back, 2 bases at V and 4 bases at J, with 21 bases in the middle. CDR3 nucleotides: TGTGCCAGCAGCTTAGGGACACTTTCACTTACAGGTAATCAGCCCCAGCATTTT. The encoded protein is CASSLGTLSLTGNQPQHF.

This clone was detected once. The chain recombines TRBV5-1 with TRBJ1-2; D gene ambiguous. V lost 1 base, J lost 0 bases, and 7 bases lay in between. CDR1 is SGHRS and CDR2 is YFSETQ in the germline V gene. There are 14 residues in the CDR3. The CDR3 DNA is TGCGCCAGCAGCTTGTTAGTAGCTAACTATGGCTACACCTTC. Residues: CASSLLVANYGYTF. The complete variable domain, with remaining parts taken from reference TRBV5-1 and TRBJ1-2, reads KAGVTQTPRYLIKTRGQQVTLSCSPISGHRSVSWYQQTPGQGLQFLFEYFSETQRNKGNFPGRFSGRQFSNSRSEMNVSTLELGDSALYLCASSLLVANYGYTFGSGTRLTVV.

CDR3 in DNA: TGTGCCAGCAGCTTTGAGTCGGGAGGTCACTACGAGCAGTACTTC. As protein: CASSFESGGHYEQYF. This rearrangement joins TRBV7-9 to TRBJ2-7; 7 bases agree with TRBD2. The junction had 8 bases not matched to a gene; V was cut back by 3 bases and J by 3 bases. The CDR3 contains 15 residues. Germline V gene data show CDR1 as SEHNR and CDR2 as FQNEAQ (reference sequence).

V and J are TRBV7-2 and TRBJ1-2; the D is unclear. The V gene lost 1 base and the J gene lost 2 bases, with 11 bases spanning the gap. Germline lookup yields CDR1 SGHTA and CDR2 FQGNSA. The CDR3 spans 15 residues. The CDR3, as DNA: TGTGCCAGCAGCTTAGTGGTAGGAGGGAACTATGGCTACACCTTC. As protein: CASSLVVGGNYGYTF.

V usage is TRBV28 and J usage is TRBJ1-5; 7 bases match TRBD1. J gave up 6 bases and V 0 bases, and 5 bases lay outside the gene matches. Germline lookup yields CDR1 MDHEN and CDR2 SYDVKM. The CDR3 contains 15 residues. The CDR3 DNA follows: TGTGCCAGCAGTTTATGGGACCAGGGGGGTCAGCCCCAGCATTTT. Its translation is CASSLWDQGGQPQHF.

V gene TRBV2 combines with J gene TRBJ1-2; a possible D gene is TRBD1 (6 bases). V was cut by 2 bases and J by 7 bases, with 14 bases left in between. The length of the CDR3 is 14 residues. Germline loops: CDR1 SNHLY, CDR2 FYNNEI. CDR3 in amino acids: CASSEWSGAGGYTF. CDR3 coding DNA: TGTGCCAGCAGTGAATGGTCAGGGGCAGGTGGCTACACCTTC.

This clone was counted between two and nine times. This chain connects TRBV6-6 to TRBJ2-5, with D unclear. V was shortened by 2 bases and J by 9 bases, with 10 bases between the two germline ends. The CDR3 is 12 residues long. Looked up from germline, CDR1 is MNHNY and CDR2 is SVGAGI (reference sequence). CDR3 in DNA: TGTGCCAGCAGTTACCCGCGTCAGGCCCAGTACTTC. It encodes CASSYPRQAQYF.

The chain links TRBV11-2 to TRBJ1-1; possible D gene TRBD1, 5 bases. V was clipped by 5 bases and J by 1 base, with 8 bases between them. This CDR3 contains 13 residues. CDR1 is SGHAT and CDR2 is FQNNGV in the germline V gene. The CDR3 spells CASSPQGNTEAFF. In DNA, the CDR3 is TGTGCCAGCAGCCCTCAGGGGAACACTGAAGCTTTCTTT.

The gene calls are TRBV28 and TRBJ2-2, with D tentatively TRBD1 (5 bases). This CDR3 is 17 amino acids long. The V gene's germline CDR1 is MDHEN and CDR2 SYDVKM. Trimming cost V 7 bases and J 0 bases, with 18 bases left between them. CDR3 region: CASTTHGARPNTGELFF. DNA of the CDR3: TGTGCCAGCACCACTCATGGGGCCAGGCCGAACACCGGGGAGCTGTTTTTT.

The CDR3 nucleotides are TGTGCCAGCAGTGAATCGGGGGTTAGCGGGAGTTACGAGCAGTACTTC. This encodes CASSESGVSGSYEQYF. V usage is TRBV6-1 and J usage is TRBJ2-7, with 9 bases identical to TRBD2. CDR1 is MNHNS, CDR2 SASEGT, per germline. This CDR3 contains 16 residues. J gave up 4 bases and V 2 bases, and 9 bases lay outside the gene matches.

The rearrangement uses TRBV2 and TRBJ1-3, with TRBD1 matching 7 bases. Losses at the gene ends were 5 bases for V and 4 bases for J; bases not matched to a gene: 5. The CDR3 is 14 residues long. Germline V gene data show CDR1 as SNHLY and CDR2 as FYNNEI. The CDR3 sequence is CASSYRGTGNTIYF. DNA of the CDR3: TGTGCCAGCAGTTACAGGGGCACAGGAAACACCATATATTTT.

V is TRBV5-1 and J is TRBJ1-1, with a possible D match to TRBD1 (5 bases). The germline V gene encodes CDR1 SGHRS and CDR2 YFSETQ. The CDR3 totals 13 residues. V shed 7 bases and J shed 5 bases, with 15 bases lying between them. The CDR3 DNA is TGCGCCAGCCAGGCAGGAGAGGGGACTGAAGCTTTCTTT. Amino acid sequence: CASQAGEGTEAFF.

The chain combines TRBV5-5 with TRBJ1-2; D remains ambiguous. V was shortened by 0 bases and J by 4 bases, with 10 bases between the two germline ends. The CDR3 runs to 14 residues. CDR1 SGHKS and CDR2 YYEKEE come from the germline V gene (reference sequence). The CDR3 is CASSLVSEVYGYTF. CDR3 coding DNA: TGTGCCAGCAGCTTGGTATCAGAGGTCTATGGCTACACCTTC.